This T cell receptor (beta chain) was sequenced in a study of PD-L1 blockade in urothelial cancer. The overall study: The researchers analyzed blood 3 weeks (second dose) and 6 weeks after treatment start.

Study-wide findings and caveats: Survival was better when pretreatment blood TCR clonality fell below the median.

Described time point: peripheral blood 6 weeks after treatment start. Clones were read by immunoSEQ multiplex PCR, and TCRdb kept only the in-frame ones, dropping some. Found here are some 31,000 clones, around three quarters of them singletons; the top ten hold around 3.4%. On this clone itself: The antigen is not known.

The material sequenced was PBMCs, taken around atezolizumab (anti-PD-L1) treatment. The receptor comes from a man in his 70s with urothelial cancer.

CDR3 in DNA: TGCGCCAGCAGCCTCGGGGGGGGGTTGGGTGAGCAGTACTTC. It translates to CASSLGGGLGEQYF. The chain has TRBV5-1 and TRBJ2-7, with 8 nucleotides matching TRBD2. V shed 4 bases and J 7 bases; nucleotides not matched to a gene: 10. CDR3 length: 14 residues. Germline assignment: CDR1 SGHRS and CDR2 YFSETQ.